These 8 T cell receptor beta chains originate from one sample sequenced in a study of regulatory dendritic cells for organ transplantation. The method was immunoSEQ multiplex PCR; TCRdb's version includes in-frame clones alone and lacks a portion of them. Found here are over 20,000 clones, 74% of them singletons; the top ten hold roughly 0.96%. Source material: memory CD4+ T cells from blood. As to subset: CD45RO+ memory T cells. The receptors shown here come from a human donor in good health.

The V and J genes are TRBV18 and TRBJ1-2; 10 bases line up with TRBD1. The CDR3 consists of 15 residues. CDR1 and CDR2 (germline): KGHSH, LQKENI. J was trimmed by 1 base and V by 6 bases; bases with no gene match: 5. The CDR3, as DNA: TGTGCCAGCTCGCCCGGGACAGGGGTTAACTATGGCTACACCTTC. The encoded protein is CASSPGTGVNYGYTF.

This clone showed up just a few times. V is TRBV6-5 and J is TRBJ1-6; D is uncertain. The V and J ends lost 11 bases and 10 bases respectively, with 12 bases between them. Germline lookup yields CDR1 MNHEY and CDR2 SVGAGI. The CDR3 spans 11 residues. This chain's CDR3 is CAAGGGSPLHF. The CDR3 nucleotides are TGTGCCGCAGGAGGCGGATCACCCCTCCACTTT.

V is TRBV14 and J is TRBJ1-1; D is unresolved. This CDR3 spans 14 amino acids. CDR1 and CDR2 from the germline V gene are SGHDN and FVKESK. V shed 3 bases and J shed 3 bases, with 11 bases lying between them. This CDR3 reads CASSQAGAYTEAFF. The CDR3 bases are TGTGCCAGCAGCCAGGCAGGCGCCTACACTGAAGCTTTCTTT.

The rearrangement uses TRBV29-1 and TRBJ1-5, with a tentative D call TRBD1 (5 bases). Germline CDR1 SQVTM, CDR2 ANQGSEA. The CDR3 covers 14 residues. Trimming shortened V by 4 bases and J by 2 bases, and 12 bases separated the two germline ends. As DNA, the CDR3 is TGCAGCGTTGGGATGGGGGGTGGCAATCAGCCCCAGCATTTT. It yields the protein CSVGMGGGNQPQHF.

The V gene is TRBV5-1, the J gene TRBJ2-1; 12 bases fit TRBD1. V was clipped by 5 bases and J by 4 bases; unmatched bases: 4. Germline V lookup: CDR1 SGHRS, CDR2 YFSETQ. The CDR3 sequence is 15 residues long. CDR3 loop: CASRPGQGAYNEQFF. CDR3 nucleotide sequence: TGCGCCAGCAGGCCGGGACAGGGGGCTTACAATGAGCAGTTCTTC.

The gene calls are TRBV6-4 and TRBJ2-3; TRBD1 might be the D (6 bases). Germline assignment: CDR1 MRHNA and CDR2 SNTAGT. This CDR3 is built from 15 residues. V was clipped by 0 bases and J by 0 bases, with 7 bases between them. The CDR3 protein is CASSDSGQSTDTQYF. CDR3 DNA: TGTGCCAGCAGTGACTCGGGACAAAGCACAGATACGCAGTATTTT.

This clone was detected only once. The rearrangement links TRBV15 to TRBJ2-3; 15 bases line up with TRBD2. V trimming: 5 bases; J trimming: 1 base; junction bases outside the gene matches: 4. The CDR3 is made up of 17 amino acids. Germline V gene lookup returns CDR1 LNHNV and CDR2 YYDKDF (reference sequence). CDR3 in amino acids: CATSGTSGGHRTDTQYF. DNA of the CDR3: TGTGCCACCAGCGGGACTAGCGGGGGGCACCGCACAGATACGCAGTATTTT.

The chain joins TRBV7-2 to TRBJ2-1; TRBD1 is a possible D gene (5 bases). This CDR3 is built from 15 residues. Deletions cut 1 base from V and 4 bases from J, with 11 bases between. CDR1 SGHTA and CDR2 FQGNSA come from the germline V gene. As DNA, the CDR3 is TGTGCCAGCAGCTTAGATGGGGCGGATTACAATGAGCAGTTCTTC. Its protein product is CASSLDGADYNEQFF.